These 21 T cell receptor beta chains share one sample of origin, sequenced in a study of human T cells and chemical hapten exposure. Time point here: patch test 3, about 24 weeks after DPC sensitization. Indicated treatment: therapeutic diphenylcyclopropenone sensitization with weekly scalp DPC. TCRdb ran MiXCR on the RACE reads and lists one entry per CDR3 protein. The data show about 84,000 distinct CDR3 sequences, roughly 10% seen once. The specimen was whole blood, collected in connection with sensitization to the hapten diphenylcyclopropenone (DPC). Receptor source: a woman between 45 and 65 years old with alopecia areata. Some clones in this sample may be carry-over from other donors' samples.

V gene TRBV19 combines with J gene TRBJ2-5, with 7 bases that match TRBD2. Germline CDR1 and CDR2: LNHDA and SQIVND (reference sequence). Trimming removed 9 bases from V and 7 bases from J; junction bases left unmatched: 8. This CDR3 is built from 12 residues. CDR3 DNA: TGTGCCAGCAGTCGGGGGGTGGGGACCCAGTACTTC. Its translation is CASSRGVGTQYF.

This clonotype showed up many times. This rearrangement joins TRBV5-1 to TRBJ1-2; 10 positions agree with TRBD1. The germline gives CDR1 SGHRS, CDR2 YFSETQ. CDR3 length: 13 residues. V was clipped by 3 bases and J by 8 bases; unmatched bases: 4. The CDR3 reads CASSWTGGGGYTF. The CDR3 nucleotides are TGCGCCAGCAGCTGGACAGGGGGAGGCGGCTACACCTTC.

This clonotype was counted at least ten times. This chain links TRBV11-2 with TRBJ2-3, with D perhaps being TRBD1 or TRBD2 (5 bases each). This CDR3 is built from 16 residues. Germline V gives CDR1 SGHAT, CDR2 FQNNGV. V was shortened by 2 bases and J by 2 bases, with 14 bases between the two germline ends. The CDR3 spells CASSLMGEIVTDTQYF. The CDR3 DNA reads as TGTGCCAGCAGCTTAATGGGGGAGATTGTCACAGATACGCAGTATTTT.

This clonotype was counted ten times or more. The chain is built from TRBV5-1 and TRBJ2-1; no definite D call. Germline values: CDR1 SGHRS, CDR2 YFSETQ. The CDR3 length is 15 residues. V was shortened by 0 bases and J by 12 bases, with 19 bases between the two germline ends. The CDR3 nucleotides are TGCGCCAGCAGCTTGGGGGTCTGGACCCAGGTTGGGCAGTTCTTC. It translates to CASSLGVWTQVGQFF.

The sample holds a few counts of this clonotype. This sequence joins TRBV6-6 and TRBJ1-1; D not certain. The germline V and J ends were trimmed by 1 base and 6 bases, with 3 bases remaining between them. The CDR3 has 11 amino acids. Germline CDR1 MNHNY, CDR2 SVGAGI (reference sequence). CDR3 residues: CASSYWPEAFF. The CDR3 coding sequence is TGTGCCAGCAGTTACTGGCCTGAAGCTTTCTTT.

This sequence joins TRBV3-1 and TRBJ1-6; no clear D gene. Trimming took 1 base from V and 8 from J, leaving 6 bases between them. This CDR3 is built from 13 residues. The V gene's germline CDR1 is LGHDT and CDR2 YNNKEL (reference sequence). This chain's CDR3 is CASSQVQDSPLHF. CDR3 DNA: TGTGCCAGCAGCCAAGTTCAGGATTCACCCCTCCACTTT.

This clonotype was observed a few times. The CDR3, as DNA: TGTGCCAGCAGTTTAAGTGGGACGGCTAACACTGAAGCTTTCTTT. It encodes CASSLSGTANTEAFF. This chain links TRBV12-3 or TRBV12-4 with TRBJ1-1; perhaps TRBD1 as D (5 bases). The CDR3 consists of 15 residues. Trimming left V 2 bases short and J 2 bases short, with 12 bases between.

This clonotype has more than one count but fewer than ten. CDR3 residues: CSAGPGLHHEQYF. DNA for the CDR3: TGCAGTGCGGGCCCTGGGCTACACCACGAGCAGTACTTC. This chain links TRBV20-1 with TRBJ2-7; no clear D. The CDR3 loop spans 13 amino acids. Between the trimmed V and J ends, which lost 6 bases and 5 bases, there was a span of 17 bases. Germline values: CDR1 DFQATT, CDR2 SNEGSKA (reference sequence).

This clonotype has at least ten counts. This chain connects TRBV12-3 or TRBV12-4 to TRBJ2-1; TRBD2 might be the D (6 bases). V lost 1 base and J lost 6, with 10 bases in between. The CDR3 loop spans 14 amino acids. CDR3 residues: CASSLVVTSNEQFF. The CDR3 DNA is TGTGCCAGCAGTTTAGTGGTGACTAGCAATGAGCAGTTCTTC.

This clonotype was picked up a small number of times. CDR3 region: CSVGLGGYTF. Written as DNA, the CDR3 is TGCAGCGTCGGGCTAGGTGGCTACACCTTC. The chain links TRBV29-1 to TRBJ1-2; D uncertain. V was pared by 6 bases and J by 7 bases, with 9 bases between. In germline, CDR1 is SQVTM, CDR2 ANQGSEA. The length of the CDR3 is 10 residues. Full variable domain (rest looked up from reference TRBV29-1 and TRBJ1-2): SAVISQKPSRDICQRGTSLTIQCQVDSQVTMMFWYRQQPGQSLTLIATANQGSEATYESGFVIDKFPISRPNLTFSTLTVSNMSPEDSSIYLCSVGLGGYTFGSGTRLTVV.

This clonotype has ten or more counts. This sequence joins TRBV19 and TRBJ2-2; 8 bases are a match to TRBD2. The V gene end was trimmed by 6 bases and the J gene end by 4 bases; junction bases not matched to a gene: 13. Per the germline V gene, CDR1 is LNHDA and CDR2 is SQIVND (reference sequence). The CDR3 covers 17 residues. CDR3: CASSREGQVLFTGELFF. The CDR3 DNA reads TGTGCCAGTAGCCGGGAGGGCCAGGTCTTATTCACCGGGGAGCTGTTTTTT.

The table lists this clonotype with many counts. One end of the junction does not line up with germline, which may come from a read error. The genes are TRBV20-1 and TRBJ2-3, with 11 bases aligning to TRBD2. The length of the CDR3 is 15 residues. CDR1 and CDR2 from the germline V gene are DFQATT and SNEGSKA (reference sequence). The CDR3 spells CSARGTSGLTDTQYF. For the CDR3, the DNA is TGCAGTGCAAGAGGGACTAGCGGCCTCACAGATACGCAGTATTTT.

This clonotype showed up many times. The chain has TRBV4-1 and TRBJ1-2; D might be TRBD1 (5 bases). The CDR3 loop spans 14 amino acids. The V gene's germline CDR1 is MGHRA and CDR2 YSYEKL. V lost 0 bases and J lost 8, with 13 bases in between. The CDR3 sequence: CASSQEGRGDGYTF. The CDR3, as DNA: TGCGCCAGCAGCCAAGAAGGACGGGGCGACGGCTACACCTTC.

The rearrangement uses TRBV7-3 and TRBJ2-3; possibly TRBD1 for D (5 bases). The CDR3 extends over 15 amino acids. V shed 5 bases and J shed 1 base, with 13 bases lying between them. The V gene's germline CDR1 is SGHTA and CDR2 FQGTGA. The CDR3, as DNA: TGTGCCAGCAGCCTCTCGAGGACACGCACAGATACGCAGTATTTT. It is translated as CASSLSRTRTDTQYF. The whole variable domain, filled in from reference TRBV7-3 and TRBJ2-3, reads GAGVSQTPSNKVTEKGKYVELRCDPISGHTALYWYRQSLGQGPEFLIYFQGTGAADDSGLPNDRFFAVRPEGSVSTLKIQRTERGDSAVYLCASSLSRTRTDTQYFGPGTRLTVL.

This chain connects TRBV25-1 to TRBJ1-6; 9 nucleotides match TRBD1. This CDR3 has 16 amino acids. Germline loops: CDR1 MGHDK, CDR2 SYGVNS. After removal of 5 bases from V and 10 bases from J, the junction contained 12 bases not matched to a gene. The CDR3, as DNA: TGTGCCAGCAGTTTGGGACAGGGAGGTTACGGATCACCCCTCCACTTT. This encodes CASSLGQGGYGSPLHF.

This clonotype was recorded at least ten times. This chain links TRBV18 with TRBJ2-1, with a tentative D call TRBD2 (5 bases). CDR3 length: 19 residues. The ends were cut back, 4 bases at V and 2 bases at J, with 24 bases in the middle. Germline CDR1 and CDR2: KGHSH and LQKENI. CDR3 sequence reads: CASSQTRTRSGPAYNEQFF. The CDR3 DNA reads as TGTGCCAGCTCACAAACCAGGACCCGGAGCGGACCAGCCTACAATGAGCAGTTCTTC.

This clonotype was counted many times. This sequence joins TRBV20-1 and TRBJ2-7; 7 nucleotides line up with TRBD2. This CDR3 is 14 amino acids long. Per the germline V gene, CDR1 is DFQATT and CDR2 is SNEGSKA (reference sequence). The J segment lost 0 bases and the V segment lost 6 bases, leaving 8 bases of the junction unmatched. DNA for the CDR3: TGCAGTGCCAGCGGGGACGAGAGCTCCTACGAGCAGTACTTC. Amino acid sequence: CSASGDESSYEQYF.

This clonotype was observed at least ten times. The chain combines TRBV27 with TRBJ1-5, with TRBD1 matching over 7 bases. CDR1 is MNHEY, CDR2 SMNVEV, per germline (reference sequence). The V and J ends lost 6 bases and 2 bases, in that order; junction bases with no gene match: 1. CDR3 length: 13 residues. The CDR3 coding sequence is TGTGCCAGCAGCGGGACAGGCAATCAGCCCCAGCATTTT. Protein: CASSGTGNQPQHF.

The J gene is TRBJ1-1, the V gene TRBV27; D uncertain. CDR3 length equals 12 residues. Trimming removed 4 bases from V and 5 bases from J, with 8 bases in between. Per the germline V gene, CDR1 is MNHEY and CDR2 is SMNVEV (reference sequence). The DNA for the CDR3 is TGTGCCAGCAGTTCATTCACTACTGAAGCTTTCTTT. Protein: CASSSFTTEAFF.

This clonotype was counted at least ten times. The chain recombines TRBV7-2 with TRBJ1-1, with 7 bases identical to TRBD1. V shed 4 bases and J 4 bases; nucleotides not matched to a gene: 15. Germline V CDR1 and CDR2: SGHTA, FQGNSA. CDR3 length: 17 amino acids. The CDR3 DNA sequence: TGTGCCAGCAGCTCAAGCCCCAGGGGGAACAGGCCCACTGAAGCTTTCTTT. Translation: CASSSSPRGNRPTEAFF.

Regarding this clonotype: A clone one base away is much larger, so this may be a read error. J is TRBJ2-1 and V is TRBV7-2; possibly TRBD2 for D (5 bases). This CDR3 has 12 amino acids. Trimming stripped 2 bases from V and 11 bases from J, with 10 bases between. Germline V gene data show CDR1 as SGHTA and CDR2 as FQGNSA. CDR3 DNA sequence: TGTGCCAGCAGCTTAACCAGCGGTAAGCAGTTCTTC. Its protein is CASSLTSGKQFF. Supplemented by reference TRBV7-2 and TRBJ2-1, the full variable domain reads GAGVSQSPSNKVTEKGKDVELRCDPISGHTALYWYRQSLGQGLEFLIYFQGNSAPDKSGLPSDRFSAERTGGSVSTLTIQRTQQEDSAVYLCASSLTSGKQFFGPGTRLTVL.